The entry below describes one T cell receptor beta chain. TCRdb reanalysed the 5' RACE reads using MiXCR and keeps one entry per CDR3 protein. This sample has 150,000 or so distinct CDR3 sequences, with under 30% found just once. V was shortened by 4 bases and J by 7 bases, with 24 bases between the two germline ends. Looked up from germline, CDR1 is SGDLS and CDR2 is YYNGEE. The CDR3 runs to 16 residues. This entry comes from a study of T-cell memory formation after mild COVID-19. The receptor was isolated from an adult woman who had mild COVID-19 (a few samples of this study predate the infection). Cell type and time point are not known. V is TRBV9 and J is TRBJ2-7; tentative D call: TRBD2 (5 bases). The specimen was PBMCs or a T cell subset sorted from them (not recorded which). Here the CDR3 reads CASSLGSGLSTGEQYF. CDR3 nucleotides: TGTGCCAGCAGCCTAGGCAGTGGACTCTCCACCGGGGAGCAGTACTTC.